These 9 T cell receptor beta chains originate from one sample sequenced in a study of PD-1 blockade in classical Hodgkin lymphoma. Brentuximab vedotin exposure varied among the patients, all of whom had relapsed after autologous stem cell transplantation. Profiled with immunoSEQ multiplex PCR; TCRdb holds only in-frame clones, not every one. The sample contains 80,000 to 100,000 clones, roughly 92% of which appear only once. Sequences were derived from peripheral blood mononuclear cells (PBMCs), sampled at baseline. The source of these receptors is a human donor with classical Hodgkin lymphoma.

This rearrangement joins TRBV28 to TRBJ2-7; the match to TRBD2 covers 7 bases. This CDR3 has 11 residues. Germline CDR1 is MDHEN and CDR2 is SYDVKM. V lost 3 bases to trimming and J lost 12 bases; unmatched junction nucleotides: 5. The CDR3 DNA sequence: TGTGCCAGCAGTTTGAGGGAGGGGCGGTACTTC. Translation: CASSLREGRYF.

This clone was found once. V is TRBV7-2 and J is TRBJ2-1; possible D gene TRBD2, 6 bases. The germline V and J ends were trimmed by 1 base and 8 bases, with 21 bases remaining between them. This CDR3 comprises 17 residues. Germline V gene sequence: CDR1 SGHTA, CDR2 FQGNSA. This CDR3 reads CASSLGLGRTGSDEQFF. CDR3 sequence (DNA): TGTGCCAGCAGCTTAGGTTTGGGGAGGACTGGAAGTGATGAGCAGTTCTTC.

CDR3 region: CASSATRTATRTEAFF. The CDR3 DNA sequence: TGCGCCAGCAGCGCCACCCGGACAGCTACGCGGACTGAAGCTTTCTTT. This chain joins TRBV10-1 and TRBJ1-1; perhaps TRBD1 as D (6 bases). Trimming took 6 bases from V and 5 from J, leaving 22 bases between them. This CDR3 is built from 16 residues. CDR1 is WNHNN, CDR2 SYGVQD, per germline (reference sequence).

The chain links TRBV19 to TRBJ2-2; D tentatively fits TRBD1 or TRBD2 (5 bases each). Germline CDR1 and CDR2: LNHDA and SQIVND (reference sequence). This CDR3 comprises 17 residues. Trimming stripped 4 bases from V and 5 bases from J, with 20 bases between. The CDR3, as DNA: TGTGCCAGTAGTAAACCCCCCGGGACCGCACTTACCGGGGAGCTGTTTTTT. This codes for CASSKPPGTALTGELFF.

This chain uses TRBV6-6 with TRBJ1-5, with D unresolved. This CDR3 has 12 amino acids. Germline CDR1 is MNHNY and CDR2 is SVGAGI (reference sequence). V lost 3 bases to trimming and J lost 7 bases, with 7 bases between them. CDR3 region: CASSYPVQPQHF. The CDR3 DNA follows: TGTGCCAGCAGTTATCCCGTCCAGCCCCAGCATTTT.

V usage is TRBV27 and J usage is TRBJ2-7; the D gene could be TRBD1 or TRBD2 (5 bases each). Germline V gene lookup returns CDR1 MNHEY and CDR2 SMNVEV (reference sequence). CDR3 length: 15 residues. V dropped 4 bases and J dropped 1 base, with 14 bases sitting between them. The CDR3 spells CASSSPGTVSYEQYF. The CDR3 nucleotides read TGTGCCAGCAGTTCCCCCGGGACGGTATCCTACGAGCAGTACTTC.

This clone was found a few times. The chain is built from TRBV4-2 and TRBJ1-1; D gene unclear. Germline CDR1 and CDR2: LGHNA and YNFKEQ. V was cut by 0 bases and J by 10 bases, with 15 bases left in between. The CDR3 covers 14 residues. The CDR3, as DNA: TGTGCCAGCAGCCAAGATGGTTCCCCGCTGGGAGCTTTCTTT. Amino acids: CASSQDGSPLGAFF.

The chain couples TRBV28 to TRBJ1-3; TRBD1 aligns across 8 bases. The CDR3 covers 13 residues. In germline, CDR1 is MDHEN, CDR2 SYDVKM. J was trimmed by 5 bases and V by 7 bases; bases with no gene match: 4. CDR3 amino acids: CASIDRGRNTIYF. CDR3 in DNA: TGTGCCAGCATTGACAGGGGCAGAAACACCATATATTTT.

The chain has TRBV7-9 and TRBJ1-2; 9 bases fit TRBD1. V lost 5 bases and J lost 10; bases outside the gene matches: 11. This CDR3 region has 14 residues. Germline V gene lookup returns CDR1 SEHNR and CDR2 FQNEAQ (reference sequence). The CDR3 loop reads CASSPTGQGGDYTF. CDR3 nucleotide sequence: TGTGCCAGCAGCCCTACGGGACAGGGAGGGGACTACACCTTC.